Each of the 3 T cell receptor beta chains below was sequenced from the same sample in a study of CXCR3-negative and CXCR3-positive naive CD8 T cells (dated by TCRdb to between 2018 and 2020). Broad study findings and their caveats: Compared with CXCR3-negative naive cells, CXCR3-positive naive cells had TRB CDR3s with higher hydrophobicity (lower Kidera factor 4), lower energy, and higher strength and volume indices.

These receptors are not linked to any known antigen. Sequencing relied on a NextSeq 550. The Human TCR Profiling Kit (MiLaboratory) was used to prepare UMI-labeled 5' RACE TRB cDNA libraries. TCRdb reanalyzed the reads, keeping one entry per CDR3 protein sequence and omitting DNA. The sample table holds about 7,700 distinct CDR3 sequences. The ten most abundant clones make up 2% to 2.5% of the sample. The sequenced material came from naive CXCR3+ CD8+ T cells from blood. Interpreted using the paper, the cell subset or site label stands for: CD45RO-CCR7+CD27+CD95- naive CD8+ T cells expressing CXCR3 (TNR3+). The receptors were gathered from a human donor in good health. Some clones in this sample may be carry-over from other donors' samples.

The chain links TRBV7-2 to TRBJ2-4; as DNA is missing, the TRBD1 call by TCRdb cannot be tested. The length of the CDR3 is 15 residues. CDR1 and CDR2 (germline): SGHTA, FQGNSA. The CDR3 loop reads CASSPPATYRNIQYF.

Measured by frequency, this clonotype is medium-sized (0.01 to 0.1%). This chain joins TRBV20-1 and TRBJ2-1; the TCRdb call, TRBD1, lacks DNA for checking. Germline CDR1 and CDR2: DFQATT and SNEGSKA (reference sequence). This CDR3 comprises 11 residues. CDR3 loop: CSASRGLEQFF.

In terms of frequency, this clonotype is medium-sized (0.01 to 0.1%). The CDR3 sequence is CASSSRQINYGYTF. This rearrangement joins TRBV27 to TRBJ1-2; TCRdb lists TRBD1, though no DNA is available to test this call. The CDR3 is made up of 14 amino acids. Germline V gives CDR1 MNHEY, CDR2 SMNVEV (reference sequence).